The present T cell receptor beta chain was sequenced within a study of blood T cell repertoires in COVID-19. Whole-study context: The study drew acute and convalescent COVID-19 samples from the United States, Italy and Spain. The cDNA or gDNA used as material had been derived from T cells, B-cell-depleted T cells, or PBMCs.

This clone was seen a single time. Authors' data handling: Using reference gene primer amplification, nucleated cell counts were estimated. Measured with immunoSEQ multiplex PCR; TCRdb has only the in-frame clones, and not every one. Clone size and the V and J calls come from that table; the DNA yielded D and trimming. This table has roughly 250,000 clones, approximately 91% appearing once. This receptor was obtained from a woman aged 40 to 50 who had recovered from COVID-19. The sample comprised peripheral blood.

The CDR3 DNA reads as TGTGCCTCCCACCCCGGGGGGAGAGGCAATCAGCCCCAGCATTTT. Protein sequence: CASHPGGRGNQPQHF. The chain employs TRBV19 and TRBJ1-5, with a possible D match to TRBD1 (5 bases). In germline, CDR1 is LNHDA, CDR2 SQIVND (reference sequence). Trimming took 11 bases from V and 2 from J, leaving 19 bases between them. This CDR3 comprises 15 residues.